This T cell receptor (beta chain) was identified in a study of OX40 agonist ivuxolimab in advanced cancers. V lost 1 base and J 1 base, leaving 17 bases between the germline ends. There are 18 residues in the CDR3. Germline lookup yields CDR1 MNHNS and CDR2 SASEGT. Profiling relied on immunoSEQ multiplex PCR, and the TCRdb table lists in-frame clones only, not all of them. Here the sample spans 40,000 to 45,000 clones, about 90% being singletons. The specimen was CD4+ or CD8+ T cells sorted from blood, collected in a trial of the OX40 agonist ivuxolimab. V and J are TRBV6-1 and TRBJ2-4; unclear D gene. The receptor was isolated from an adult with an advanced solid tumor such as melanoma, head and neck, liver or kidney cancer. CDR3 sequence reads: CASSEGLSRLGAKNIQYF. CDR3 DNA sequence: TGTGCCAGCAGTGAAGGACTGTCGCGGTTGGGGGCCAAAAACATTCAGTACTTC.